Listed below are T cell receptor beta chains from one sample, sequenced in a study of T cell changes during pregnancy in multiple sclerosis. Method: immunoSEQ multiplex PCR; TCRdb's copy keeps in-frame clones and lacks some. The sample shows about 33,000 clones, roughly nine tenths of them seen only once. The sequencing used CD4+ T cells from peripheral blood mononuclear cells, collected in the third trimester of pregnancy. All receptors come from a female donor in good health, enrolled as a control in a pregnancy study. Both conserved end residues are part of each CDR3. Each record gives: D gene, clone size, J gene, V gene, CDR3 protein, CDR3 DNA. D genes are given only for firm matches. Not all rows give a size; the values are once, few, many and, for expanded clones, a class.

d_gene: TRBD1
abundance: -
j_gene: TRBJ2-1
v_gene: TRBV5-6
CDR3aa: CASSLMGQANEQFF
CDR3nt: TGTGCCAGCAGCTTGATGGGACAGGCCAATGAGCAGTTCTTC

d_gene: -
abundance: -
j_gene: TRBJ1-1
v_gene: TRBV7-9
CDR3aa: CASSFGGRTEAFF
CDR3nt: TGTGCCAGCAGCTTCGGGGGTAGGACTGAAGCTTTCTTT

d_gene: -
abundance: -
j_gene: TRBJ1-1
v_gene: TRBV2
CDR3aa: CASSGGVNTEAFF
CDR3nt: TGTGCCAGCAGTGGAGGTGTGAACACTGAAGCTTTCTTT

d_gene: TRBD1
abundance: -
j_gene: TRBJ1-2
v_gene: TRBV19
CDR3aa: CASSPKTGLRDGYTF
CDR3nt: TGTGCCAGTAGTCCTAAGACAGGGCTCAGGGATGGCTACACCTTC

d_gene: TRBD1
abundance: -
j_gene: TRBJ2-1
v_gene: TRBV5-5
CDR3aa: CASSYTGGTYEQFF
CDR3nt: TGTGCCAGCAGCTACACAGGGGGCACGTATGAGCAGTTCTTC

d_gene: -
abundance: -
j_gene: TRBJ1-5
v_gene: TRBV19
CDR3aa: CASSISGLSNQPQHF
CDR3nt: TGTGCCAGTAGTATATCGGGGTTAAGCAATCAGCCCCAGCATTTT

d_gene: TRBD2
abundance: -
j_gene: TRBJ2-7
v_gene: TRBV30
CDR3aa: CAWSVGGSSYEQYF
CDR3nt: TGTGCCTGGAGTGTGGGCGGGAGCTCCTACGAGCAGTACTTC

d_gene: -
abundance: -
j_gene: TRBJ2-1
v_gene: TRBV28
CDR3aa: CASSWQGLNNEQFF
CDR3nt: TGTGCCAGCAGTTGGCAGGGGCTCAACAATGAGCAGTTCTTC

d_gene: TRBD2
abundance: -
j_gene: TRBJ2-2
v_gene: TRBV23-1
CDR3aa: CASSHSGGGVGKPGELFF
CDR3nt: TGCGCCAGCAGTCACTCGGGAGGAGGGGTAGGGAAGCCCGGGGAGCTGTTTTTT

d_gene: -
abundance: once
j_gene: TRBJ2-5
v_gene: TRBV29-1
CDR3aa: CSVEGSGLSETQYF
CDR3nt: TGCAGCGTTGAAGGATCGGGACTCTCAGAGACCCAGTACTTC

d_gene: -
abundance: -
j_gene: TRBJ1-1
v_gene: TRBV18
CDR3aa: CASSPRQAGTEAFF
CDR3nt: TGTGCCAGCTCACCCCGACAGGCTGGCACTGAAGCTTTCTTT

d_gene: TRBD2
abundance: -
j_gene: TRBJ2-7
v_gene: TRBV4-1
CDR3aa: CASSRPTSGEYEQYF
CDR3nt: TGCGCCAGCAGCCGCCCGACTAGCGGGGAATACGAGCAGTACTTC

d_gene: TRBD1
abundance: -
j_gene: TRBJ1-1
v_gene: TRBV10-3
CDR3aa: CAINSDRGNTEAFF
CDR3nt: TGTGCCATCAATTCCGACAGGGGGAACACTGAAGCTTTCTTT

d_gene: TRBD1
abundance: -
j_gene: TRBJ1-2
v_gene: TRBV4-1
CDR3aa: CASSQTSGGTGGPNYGYTF
CDR3nt: TGCGCCAGCAGCCAGACCAGCGGTGGGACAGGGGGCCCTAACTATGGCTACACCTTC

d_gene: -
abundance: -
j_gene: TRBJ1-6
v_gene: TRBV9
CDR3aa: CASSVEGLYNSPLHF
CDR3nt: TGTGCCAGCAGCGTAGAGGGGCTTTATAATTCACCCCTCCACTTT

d_gene: TRBD1
abundance: -
j_gene: TRBJ1-6
v_gene: TRBV9
CDR3aa: CASSVGDRGNSPLHF
CDR3nt: TGTGCCAGCAGCGTAGGGGACAGGGGCAATTCACCCCTCCACTTT

d_gene: -
abundance: -
j_gene: TRBJ2-7
v_gene: TRBV5-1
CDR3aa: CASSLGTGDGRTYEQYF
CDR3nt: TGCGCCAGCAGCTTGGGAACGGGGGATGGCCGGACCTACGAGCAGTACTTC

d_gene: -
abundance: -
j_gene: TRBJ1-5
v_gene: TRBV28
CDR3aa: CASSPGPRQANNQPQHF
CDR3nt: TGTGCCAGCAGCCCAGGCCCTCGACAGGCCAACAATCAGCCCCAGCATTTT

d_gene: TRBD2
abundance: -
j_gene: TRBJ2-3
v_gene: TRBV29-1
CDR3aa: CSVDDEREPYTQYF
CDR3nt: TGCAGCGTTGATGATGAGCGGGAGCCCTATACGCAGTATTTT

d_gene: TRBD1
abundance: -
j_gene: TRBJ1-1
v_gene: TRBV28
CDR3aa: CASSFWQGEIEAFF
CDR3nt: TGTGCCAGCAGTTTTTGGCAGGGGGAAATTGAAGCTTTCTTT

d_gene: -
abundance: medium-sized
j_gene: TRBJ2-2
v_gene: TRBV5-6
CDR3aa: CASSLALDTGELFF
CDR3nt: TGTGCCAGCAGCTTGGCGCTAGACACCGGGGAGCTGTTTTTT

d_gene: -
abundance: -
j_gene: TRBJ2-1
v_gene: TRBV30
CDR3aa: CAWSATQVYNEQFF
CDR3nt: TGTGCCTGGAGTGCAACTCAGGTCTACAATGAGCAGTTCTTC

d_gene: -
abundance: once
j_gene: TRBJ2-3
v_gene: TRBV5-1
CDR3aa: CASSWTAVSSTDTQYF
CDR3nt: TGCGCCAGCAGCTGGACAGCCGTTTCTAGCACAGATACGCAGTATTTT

d_gene: -
abundance: -
j_gene: TRBJ1-1
v_gene: TRBV28
CDR3aa: CASSLVQMNTEAFF
CDR3nt: TGTGCCAGCAGTTTAGTACAGATGAACACTGAAGCTTTCTTT

d_gene: TRBD2
abundance: -
j_gene: TRBJ2-5
v_gene: TRBV28
CDR3aa: CASSFIGGIEETQYF
CDR3nt: TGTGCCAGCAGTTTTATCGGGGGGATCGAAGAGACCCAGTACTTC

d_gene: -
abundance: once
j_gene: TRBJ2-2
v_gene: TRBV12-5
CDR3aa: CASGLGPPQGRWTGELFF
CDR3nt: TGTGCTAGTGGTTTAGGCCCCCCGCAGGGTAGATGGACCGGGGAGCTGTTTTTT

d_gene: -
abundance: -
j_gene: TRBJ2-1
v_gene: TRBV14
CDR3aa: CASSQTADEQFF
CDR3nt: TGTGCCAGCAGCCAAACAGCGGATGAGCAGTTCTTC

d_gene: TRBD2
abundance: once
j_gene: TRBJ2-7
v_gene: TRBV10-1
CDR3aa: CASSEPSGDLYEQYF
CDR3nt: TGCGCCAGCAGTGAGCCTAGCGGGGACCTCTACGAGCAGTACTTC

d_gene: TRBD1
abundance: once
j_gene: TRBJ2-1
v_gene: TRBV19
CDR3aa: CASSIVRGQGADEQFF
CDR3nt: TGTGCCAGTAGTATAGTTAGGGGACAGGGTGCCGATGAGCAGTTCTTC

d_gene: -
abundance: -
j_gene: TRBJ1-5
v_gene: TRBV4-1
CDR3aa: CASSQLRGQPQHF
CDR3nt: TGCGCCAGCAGCCAATTGAGAGGCCAGCCCCAGCATTTT

d_gene: TRBD1
abundance: -
j_gene: TRBJ1-6
v_gene: TRBV28
CDR3aa: CASSLGGQGISPLHF
CDR3nt: TGTGCCAGCAGTTTAGGGGGACAGGGCATTTCACCCCTCCACTTT

d_gene: TRBD1
abundance: -
j_gene: TRBJ1-2
v_gene: TRBV9
CDR3aa: CASSDPRTGTYGYTF
CDR3nt: TGTGCCAGCAGCGACCCTCGGACAGGGACCTATGGCTACACCTTC

d_gene: -
abundance: -
j_gene: TRBJ1-1
v_gene: TRBV7-2
CDR3aa: CASSLGARADTEAFF
CDR3nt: TGTGCCAGCAGCTTAGGGGCGAGGGCGGACACTGAAGCTTTCTTT

d_gene: TRBD1
abundance: -
j_gene: TRBJ1-5
v_gene: TRBV27
CDR3aa: CASSPGDRVAGQPQHF
CDR3nt: TGTGCCAGCAGTCCGGGGGACAGGGTGGCGGGCCAGCCCCAGCATTTT

d_gene: -
abundance: -
j_gene: TRBJ2-7
v_gene: TRBV6-6
CDR3aa: CASSYRGSDYKQYF
CDR3nt: TGTGCCAGCAGTTACAGGGGGTCCGACTACAAGCAGTACTTC

d_gene: -
abundance: -
j_gene: TRBJ2-5
v_gene: TRBV19
CDR3aa: CASSRDLGGETQYF
CDR3nt: TGTGCCAGTAGTCGAGACCTAGGTGGGGAGACCCAGTACTTC

d_gene: -
abundance: once
j_gene: TRBJ2-1
v_gene: TRBV19
CDR3aa: CASSPFPSVNDNEQFF
CDR3nt: TGTGCCAGTAGTCCCTTCCCTAGCGTTAATGACAATGAGCAGTTCTTC

d_gene: -
abundance: once
j_gene: TRBJ1-6
v_gene: TRBV4-1
CDR3aa: CASSQDLAGNSPLHF
CDR3nt: TGCGCCAGCAGCCAAGATCTTGCAGGAAATTCACCCCTCCACTTT

d_gene: TRBD1
abundance: -
j_gene: TRBJ1-2
v_gene: TRBV10-3
CDR3aa: CAISFTQGAVGGYTF
CDR3nt: TGTGCCATCAGTTTCACACAGGGGGCAGTTGGTGGCTACACCTTC

d_gene: -
abundance: -
j_gene: TRBJ2-2
v_gene: TRBV9
CDR3aa: CASSASGAGELFF
CDR3nt: TGTGCCAGCAGCGCCTCAGGGGCCGGGGAGCTGTTTTTT

d_gene: -
abundance: -
j_gene: TRBJ1-3
v_gene: TRBV6-5
CDR3aa: CASTEGGQPGNTIYF
CDR3nt: TGTGCCAGCACGGAGGGCGGACAACCTGGAAACACCATATATTTT

d_gene: -
abundance: -
j_gene: TRBJ2-5
v_gene: TRBV7-3
CDR3aa: CASSSGRIQETQYF
CDR3nt: TGTGCCAGCAGCTCGGGTAGAATCCAAGAGACCCAGTACTTC

d_gene: TRBD1
abundance: once
j_gene: TRBJ2-2
v_gene: TRBV29-1
CDR3aa: CSADRGTGELFF
CDR3nt: TGCAGCGCAGACAGGGGCACCGGGGAGCTGTTTTTT

d_gene: TRBD1
abundance: -
j_gene: TRBJ2-7
v_gene: TRBV28
CDR3aa: CASRFDRVGEQYF
CDR3nt: TGTGCCAGCAGATTCGACAGGGTAGGCGAGCAGTACTTC

d_gene: TRBD2
abundance: -
j_gene: TRBJ2-7
v_gene: TRBV9
CDR3aa: CASSAQPSGGYEQYF
CDR3nt: TGTGCCAGCAGCGCCCAACCTAGCGGGGGATACGAGCAGTACTTC

d_gene: TRBD1
abundance: -
j_gene: TRBJ2-7
v_gene: TRBV27
CDR3aa: CASRTAFGQGVNEQYF
CDR3nt: TGTGCCAGCAGAACCGCCTTCGGACAGGGGGTGAACGAGCAGTACTTC

d_gene: -
abundance: -
j_gene: TRBJ1-2
v_gene: TRBV2
CDR3aa: CASTRDGYGYTF
CDR3nt: TGTGCCAGCACCAGGGATGGTTATGGCTACACCTTC

d_gene: TRBD1
abundance: -
j_gene: TRBJ1-1
v_gene: TRBV18
CDR3aa: CASSLGQGGTEAFF
CDR3nt: TGTGCCAGCTCGCTTGGACAGGGAGGGACTGAAGCTTTCTTT

d_gene: -
abundance: -
j_gene: TRBJ1-1
v_gene: TRBV5-6
CDR3aa: CASSQGWTEAFF
CDR3nt: TGTGCCAGCAGCCAGGGGTGGACTGAAGCTTTCTTT

d_gene: -
abundance: -
j_gene: TRBJ2-5
v_gene: TRBV11-2
CDR3aa: CASSFPGDEETQYF
CDR3nt: TGTGCCAGCAGCTTTCCGGGGGACGAAGAGACCCAGTACTTC

d_gene: -
abundance: few
j_gene: TRBJ2-3
v_gene: TRBV30
CDR3aa: CAWSPQGAITDTQYF
CDR3nt: TGTGCCTGGAGTCCCCAAGGGGCCATCACAGATACGCAGTATTTT

d_gene: -
abundance: -
j_gene: TRBJ1-2
v_gene: TRBV18
CDR3aa: CASSLTGDGYTF
CDR3nt: TGTGCCAGCTCCCTTACGGGGGATGGCTACACCTTC

d_gene: TRBD1
abundance: -
j_gene: TRBJ1-5
v_gene: TRBV9
CDR3aa: CASSLGQFNQPQHF
CDR3nt: TGTGCCAGCAGCCTGGGACAGTTCAATCAGCCCCAGCATTTT

d_gene: TRBD2
abundance: -
j_gene: TRBJ2-1
v_gene: TRBV7-8
CDR3aa: CASSLERTSPGDEQFF
CDR3nt: TGTGCCAGCAGCTTAGAAAGGACTAGCCCAGGCGATGAGCAGTTCTTC

d_gene: TRBD1
abundance: -
j_gene: TRBJ2-1
v_gene: TRBV9
CDR3aa: CASSVVGTGVREQFF
CDR3nt: TGTGCCAGCAGCGTAGTGGGGACAGGGGTACGGGAGCAGTTCTTC